This TCR beta chain was found in a study of blood T cell repertoires in COVID-19. Study-level information: The United States, Italy and Spain were the sources of the acute and convalescent COVID-19 samples.

CDR1 and CDR2 from the germline V gene are LNHDA and SQIVND (reference sequence). The CDR3 runs to 15 residues. V shed 3 bases and J 7 bases; nucleotides not matched to a gene: 9. Libraries were prepared by immunoSEQ multiplex PCR; TCRdb keeps only in-frame clonotypes and omits some of them. The data contain approximately 180,000 clones, roughly 90% of them singletons. Enrollees, 18 to 89 years old, lived in approximately 24 US areas. Assignment of participants to cohorts was predicated upon participant-reported clinical history. The receptor was isolated from a human donor with acute COVID-19. The donor label of this sample is uncertain. Sequences were obtained from PBMCs or T cells enriched from blood (not recorded which). The gene calls are TRBV19 and TRBJ1-5; TRBD1 matches 7 bases. CDR3 sequence reads: CASSIGGGGLQPQHF. The CDR3 DNA reads as TGTGCCAGTAGTATTGGAGGGGGCGGTTTACAGCCCCAGCATTTT.